What follows describes a single T cell receptor beta chain. Per germline, CDR1 SEHNR and CDR2 FQNEAQ (reference sequence). There are 12 residues in the CDR3. Trimming took 7 bases from V and 5 from J, leaving 12 bases between them. Sequencing targeted TCR beta in blood CD8+ and CD4+ T cells. Healthy donors served as the controls. They were matched for age and sex. The data were taken from a study of CD8 T cells in Susac syndrome. RNA was extracted with the RNeasy kit, and a quantity of about 0.45 to 1 ug was reverse transcribed using random hexamers. An immunoSEQ multiplex PCR generated amplified TCR beta CDR3 products spanning 54 Vbeta and 13 Jbeta. TCRdb reprocessed the immunoSEQ multiplex PCR reads via MiXCR and lists one record per CDR3 protein. Of 110,000 to 150,000 distinct CDR3 sequences listed, approximately 95% were seen once; the top ten hold 0.25% to 0.3%.

The chain has TRBV7-9 and TRBJ2-7, with D unclear. This clonotype originated in a human donor in good health. The sequencing sample was made of CD8+ T cells from PBMCs. The CDR3 DNA sequence: TGTGCCAGCACTTCATCCGAGAACGAGCAGTACTTC. This encodes CASTSSENEQYF.